This is a list of T cell receptor beta chains from one sample in a study of OX40 agonist ivuxolimab in advanced cancers. Libraries were prepared by immunoSEQ multiplex PCR; TCRdb keeps only in-frame clonotypes and omits some of them. This table holds approximately 47,000 clones, around 90% found once. The input for sequencing was CD4+ or CD8+ T cells sorted from blood, taken in a trial of the OX40 agonist ivuxolimab. These receptors all come from an adult with an advanced solid tumor such as melanoma, head and neck, liver or kidney cancer. Each CDR3 is given with its conserved first and last residue. A D gene is named only where the DNA matches it firmly. The size field is filled for only some rows; it gives once, few, many or a size class.

length: 13; D: .; V: TRBV6-5; size: .; J: TRBJ2-7; CDR3: CASSAGPSYEQYF; DNA: TGTGCCAGCAGCGCGGGACCGTCCTACGAGCAGTACTTC
length: 17; D: TRBD1; V: TRBV4-1; size: .; J: TRBJ1-1; CDR3: CASSQTGQGVGNTEAFF; DNA: TGCGCCAGCAGCCAAACGGGACAGGGGGTCGGGAACACTGAAGCTTTCTTT
length: 15; D: TRBD2; V: TRBV5-1; size: .; J: TRBJ2-3; CDR3: CASSWASGETDTQYF; DNA: TGCGCCAGCAGCTGGGCTAGCGGGGAAACAGATACGCAGTATTTT
length: 14; D: TRBD2; V: TRBV9; size: .; J: TRBJ2-7; CDR3: CASSGTSGIEEQYF; DNA: TGTGCCAGCAGCGGAACTAGCGGAATCGAGGAGCAGTACTTC
length: 13; D: .; V: TRBV14; size: once; J: TRBJ2-7; CDR3: CASSRDSEYEQYF; DNA: TGTGCCAGCAGCCGCGACAGTGAGTACGAGCAGTACTTC
length: 16; D: .; V: TRBV4-2; size: .; J: TRBJ1-4; CDR3: CASSQVGGARTEKLFF; DNA: TGTGCCAGCAGCCAAGTCGGGGGGGCGCGTACTGAAAAACTGTTTTTT
length: 15; D: .; V: TRBV7-9; size: .; J: TRBJ2-3; CDR3: CASSHEGVGTDTQYF; DNA: TGTGCCAGCAGTCACGAGGGGGTGGGCACAGATACGCAGTATTTT
length: 11; D: .; V: TRBV28; size: .; J: TRBJ2-5; CDR3: CASSPRETQYF; DNA: TGTGCCAGCAGTCCCCGGGAGACCCAGTACTTC
length: 18; D: TRBD2; V: TRBV9; size: once; J: TRBJ2-2; CDR3: CASSPDLAGGHGTGELFF; DNA: TGTGCCAGCAGCCCCGACCTAGCGGGGGGGCATGGCACCGGGGAGCTGTTTTTT
length: 13; D: .; V: TRBV5-6; size: .; J: TRBJ2-5; CDR3: CASSLDRAETQYF; DNA: TGTGCCAGCAGCTTGGACAGGGCGGAGACCCAGTACTTC
length: 15; D: TRBD1; V: TRBV29-1; size: .; J: TRBJ1-3; CDR3: CSVEEGQEPGNTIYF; DNA: TGCAGCGTCGAGGAGGGACAGGAACCCGGAAACACCATATATTTT
length: 16; D: TRBD1; V: TRBV5-6; size: .; J: TRBJ1-5; CDR3: CASSLAGGTGNQPQHF; DNA: TGTGCCAGCAGCTTGGCAGGGGGGACGGGCAATCAGCCCCAGCATTTT
length: 14; D: .; V: TRBV18; size: .; J: TRBJ1-5; CDR3: CASSPGTGNQPQHF; DNA: TGTGCCAGCTCACCAGGGACGGGAAATCAGCCCCAGCATTTT
length: 14; D: TRBD2; V: TRBV9; size: .; J: TRBJ2-3; CDR3: CASSVLAGTDTQYF; DNA: TGTGCCAGCAGCGTCTTAGCGGGGACAGATACGCAGTATTTT
length: 14; D: .; V: TRBV6-5; size: .; J: TRBJ2-7; CDR3: CASSYGQVAYEQYF; DNA: TGTGCCAGCAGTTACGGGCAGGTCGCCTACGAGCAGTACTTC
length: 17; D: TRBD2; V: TRBV28; size: .; J: TRBJ2-1; CDR3: CASSLGSGGSSYNEQFF; DNA: TGTGCCAGCAGTTTGGGGAGCGGGGGCAGCTCCTACAATGAGCAGTTCTTC
length: 16; D: TRBD2; V: TRBV6-5; size: .; J: TRBJ2-1; CDR3: CASSYSGAGGRNEQFF; DNA: TGTGCCAGCAGTTACTCGGGAGCGGGGGGGCGGAATGAGCAGTTCTTC
length: 14; D: .; V: TRBV4-2; size: .; J: TRBJ1-1; CDR3: CASSQAGLDTEAFF; DNA: TGTGCCAGCAGCCAAGCAGGGTTGGACACTGAAGCTTTCTTT
length: 13; D: .; V: TRBV13; size: .; J: TRBJ2-1; CDR3: CASSLPETNEQFF; DNA: TGTGCCAGCAGCTTACCTGAGACCAATGAGCAGTTCTTC
length: 15; D: .; V: TRBV5-1; size: .; J: TRBJ1-4; CDR3: CASSLTGLGDEKLFF; DNA: TGCGCCAGCAGCTTGACAGGGCTCGGGGATGAAAAACTGTTTTTT
length: 14; D: .; V: TRBV7-9; size: .; J: TRBJ1-2; CDR3: CASRGGPRWDGYTF; DNA: TGTGCCAGCAGGGGAGGCCCCCGGTGGGATGGCTACACCTTC
length: 15; D: TRBD1; V: TRBV7-9; size: once; J: TRBJ2-5; CDR3: CASSSLDRPQETQYF; DNA: TGTGCCAGCAGCTCCCTGGACAGGCCACAAGAGACCCAGTACTTC
length: 16; D: .; V: TRBV15; size: .; J: TRBJ2-1; CDR3: CATSRDSWDSYNEQFF; DNA: TGTGCCACCAGCAGAGATTCCTGGGACTCCTACAATGAGCAGTTCTTC
length: 17; D: TRBD2; V: TRBV23-1; size: once; J: TRBJ2-5; CDR3: CASSHQGTSGYQETQYF; DNA: TGCGCCAGCAGTCATCAAGGGACTAGCGGATACCAAGAGACCCAGTACTTC
length: 18; D: .; V: TRBV23-1; size: .; J: TRBJ1-1; CDR3: CASSQSALVLPLMTEAFF; DNA: TGCGCCAGCAGTCAATCGGCCCTCGTACTACCCCTTATGACTGAAGCTTTCTTT
length: 15; D: TRBD2; V: TRBV10-2; size: once; J: TRBJ2-1; CDR3: CASSEFAGGYNEQFF; DNA: TGCGCCAGCAGTGAGTTTGCGGGAGGATACAATGAGCAGTTCTTC
length: 15; D: .; V: TRBV5-8; size: .; J: TRBJ1-2; CDR3: CASSWTDSRTYGYTF; DNA: TGTGCCAGCAGCTGGACCGACAGCAGGACCTATGGCTACACCTTC
length: 14; D: .; V: TRBV19; size: .; J: TRBJ1-1; CDR3: CASSMGGQGTEAFF; DNA: TGTGCCAGTAGTATGGGGGGCCAGGGGACTGAAGCTTTCTTT
length: 13; D: .; V: TRBV30; size: .; J: TRBJ2-3; CDR3: CAWSPGTGDTQYF; DNA: TGTGCCTGGAGTCCCGGGACGGGAGATACGCAGTATTTT